Listed below are T cell receptor beta chains from one sample, sequenced in a study of regulatory T cells in long-lasting Graves disease. TCRdb processed the multiplex PCR reads anew with MiXCR; each CDR3 protein has one entry. The sample lists 200,000 to 250,000 distinct CDR3 sequences; roughly a fifth were seen once. The sample also formed part of further work on T cells in Graves' hyperthyroidism and ophthalmopathy.

Sequences were derived from peripheral blood mononuclear cells (PBMCs), sampled at new diagnosis, from a patient treated with antithyroid drugs. The receptors were gathered from a woman in her 30s with Graves disease. CDR3s include the opening cysteine and the closing phenylalanine or tryptophan. A D gene is named only where the DNA matches it firmly. Not all rows give a size; the values are once, few, many and, for expanded clones, a class.

>TRBD1|many|TRBV20-1|TRBJ1-6
TGCAGTGCAAGACAGGGCACCAATTCACCCCTCCACTTT
CSARQGTNSPLHF
>-|many|TRBV2|TRBJ2-4
TGTGCCAGCAGTGAAGGAAGGGTAGCCAAAAACATTCAGTACTTC
CASSEGRVAKNIQYF
>-|-|TRBV4-1|TRBJ1-1
TGCGCCAGCAGCCAAGAAGGCAGGGTCCGGGGTACTGAAGCTTTCTTT
CASSQEGRVRGTEAFF
>TRBD1|many|TRBV28|TRBJ1-2
TGTGCCAGCAATCCTCTGGACAGGGTGAACTATGGCTACACCTTC
CASNPLDRVNYGYTF
>-|-|TRBV12-3/TRBV12-4|TRBJ2-3
TGTGCCAGCAGTAGCGCGGACACCCACACAGATACGCAGTATTTT
CASSSADTHTDTQYF
>-|few|TRBV6-1|TRBJ1-1
TGTGCCAGCAGCGAGGGCGGTGGCGAAGCTTTCTTT
CASSEGGGEAFF
>TRBD2|many|TRBV19|TRBJ2-3
TGTGCCAGTAGTATGGGTAACGGGGGGAACACAGATACGCAGTATTTT
CASSMGNGGNTDTQYF
>-|many|TRBV9|TRBJ1-1
TGTGCCAGCAGCGTAGGGGGGCACACTGAAGCTTTCTTT
CASSVGGHTEAFF
>TRBD1|few|TRBV7-2|TRBJ1-5
TGTGCCAGCAGCAGAGGGACAGTTAGCAATCAGCCCCAGCATTTT
CASSRGTVSNQPQHF
>-|many|TRBV5-1|TRBJ1-1
TGCGCCAGCAGCTTGGGTTCCACGAACACTGAAGCTTTCTTT
CASSLGSTNTEAFF
>TRBD1|many|TRBV12-5|TRBJ2-1
TGTGCTAGTGGTTTGGTACGATGGGGACAGGGGGCCAACAATGAGCAGTTCTTC
CASGLVRWGQGANNEQFF
>TRBD1|many|TRBV2|TRBJ1-1
TGTGCCAGCAGCCTGTCCGGGACAGGGGGCAGCAAAGCTTTCTTT
CASSLSGTGGSKAFF
>TRBD2|many|TRBV20-1|TRBJ2-5
TGCAGTGCCCCTGGGGCGGGACTAGCGGGAGTAGAGACCCAGTACTTC
CSAPGAGLAGVETQYF
>-|many|TRBV5-5|TRBJ2-2
TGTGCCAGCAGCCGGGCCGGTAACACCGGGGAGCTGTTTTTT
CASSRAGNTGELFF
>TRBD2|many|TRBV4-1|TRBJ2-7
TGCGCCAGCAGCCAAGAACGGGGGGCCTACGAGCAGTACTTC
CASSQERGAYEQYF
>TRBD2|many|TRBV20-1|TRBJ2-3
TGCAGTGCCCCCCCTGCCGCGGGAGGTATCACAGATACGCAGTATTTT
CSAPPAAGGITDTQYF
>-|many|TRBV7-2|TRBJ1-6
TGTGCCAGCGCGCGAGGGAGCTCCTATAATTCACCCCTCCACTTT
CASARGSSYNSPLHF
>TRBD1|-|TRBV5-4|TRBJ1-4
TGTGCCAGCAGCTTTGTCGGGACAGGGGATGAAAAACTGTTTTTT
CASSFVGTGDEKLFF
>TRBD1|many|TRBV6-1|TRBJ1-1
TGTGCCAGCGGGGACAGGGGAGGCTGGACTGAAGCTTTCTTT
CASGDRGGWTEAFF
>-|many|TRBV28|TRBJ2-3
TGTGCCAGCAGTACCTTTAGCGGGACAGCAGATACGCAGTATTTT
CASSTFSGTADTQYF
>TRBD2|many|TRBV7-9|TRBJ2-1
TGTGCCAGCAGCGGAAAGAGGGTCCTAGCGGGAGAGGATGAGCAGTTCTTC
CASSGKRVLAGEDEQFF
>-|many|TRBV7-8|TRBJ1-2
TGTGCCAGCAGCTTTACGGCCGAAGGGAGTGGCTACACCTTC
CASSFTAEGSGYTF
>-|-|TRBV19|TRBJ2-5
TGTGCCAGTAGTATAGTCGGGACTGCCCAAGAGACCCAGTACTTC
CASSIVGTAQETQYF
>-|many|TRBV18|TRBJ1-1
TGTGCCAGCTCACCAGCGGGAGGCGGCTTTCAATCTGCTTTCTTT
CASSPAGGGFQSAFF
>-|-|TRBV9|TRBJ1-1
TGTGCCAGCAGCGTAGTTGGCACCAACACTGAAGCTTTCTTT
CASSVVGTNTEAFF
>-|many|TRBV30|TRBJ1-2
TGTGCCTGGGATTTCGGGGGGACTTTTAATGGCTACACCTTC
CAWDFGGTFNGYTF
>-|many|TRBV4-1|TRBJ1-2
TGCGCCAGCAGCCAAGATTATGGGGGGGCAGTAGACTATGGCTACACCTTC
CASSQDYGGAVDYGYTF
>-|-|TRBV12-3/TRBV12-4|TRBJ1-5
TGTGCCAGCAGTGGACTAGCGGGGGGCAATCAGCCCCAGCATTTT
CASSGLAGGNQPQHF
>-|-|TRBV28|TRBJ2-5
TGTGCCAGCGTGGGGGAAGGGATGGAGACCCAGTACTTC
CASVGEGMETQYF
>TRBD1|many|TRBV6-1|TRBJ1-4
TGTGCCAGCAGTGAATTGGGATGGGACAGGGATGAAAAACTGTTTTTT
CASSELGWDRDEKLFF
>TRBD1|many|TRBV19|TRBJ1-2
TGTGCCAGTAGTATAAACCCTGGACAGGGACTTGGCTACACCTTC
CASSINPGQGLGYTF
>TRBD2|many|TRBV20-1|TRBJ2-7
TGCAGTGCACCCCGTGGAGGACTAGCGGGGGGTCGGGACGAGCAGTACTTC
CSAPRGGLAGGRDEQYF
>-|once|TRBV12-3/TRBV12-4|TRBJ2-7
TGTGCCAGCAGTCATCCTGGCCCAGACTACGAGCAGTACTTC
CASSHPGPDYEQYF
>TRBD2|few|TRBV5-4|TRBJ2-7
TGTGCCAGCAGCCCACCGGGACTAGCTTCCTACGAGCAGTACTTC
CASSPPGLASYEQYF
>TRBD1|many|TRBV6-1|TRBJ1-6
TGTGCCAGCAGTGGGTGGTTGGAGGGGGCTTTAAATTCACCCCTCCACTTT
CASSGWLEGALNSPLHF
>-|-|TRBV2|TRBJ2-5
TGTGCCAGCAGTGAATGGACGCCGCAAGAGACCCAGTACTTC
CASSEWTPQETQYF
>TRBD1|many|TRBV24-1|TRBJ1-2
TGTGCCACCAGTGATTTGACAGGGGGCGATGGCTACACCTTC
CATSDLTGGDGYTF
>-|many|TRBV28|TRBJ2-7
TGTGCCGCGGTGGGAAACTCCTACGAGCAGTACTTC
CAAVGNSYEQYF
>-|-|TRBV25-1|TRBJ1-4
TGTGCCAGCAGTGATCGGGCAGGACGGAATGAAAAACTGTTTTTT
CASSDRAGRNEKLFF
>-|many|TRBV6-1|TRBJ1-2
TGTGCCAGCAGCAATCCCATAGAGGTCCCCTCCTATGGCTACACCTTC
CASSNPIEVPSYGYTF
>-|many|TRBV11-2|TRBJ1-1
TGTGCCAGCAGCTCCCGGAGGGCAGGCAACACTGAAGCTTTCTTT
CASSSRRAGNTEAFF
>-|many|TRBV28|TRBJ1-1
TGTGCCAGCAGTCCCTCCCCGCGTAGGGGAACTGAAGCTTTCTTT
CASSPSPRRGTEAFF
>-|many|TRBV20-1|TRBJ2-1
TGCAGTGCTAGGAGGTCAGGGTTTGAGCAGTTCTTC
CSARRSGFEQFF
>-|-|TRBV5-5|TRBJ2-2
TGTGCCAGCAGCTTTCCCCTCGGACACTCGGACACCGGGGAGCTGTTTTTT
CASSFPLGHSDTGELFF
>-|many|TRBV28|TRBJ2-6
TGTGCCAGCAGTTTTTCGAAGGGGGGTCTGAGGGCCAACGTCCTGACTTTC
CASSFSKGGLRANVLTF
>-|-|TRBV12-3/TRBV12-4|TRBJ2-5
TGTGCCAGCAGTTTACGGGCCCTACAAGAGACCCAGTACTTC
CASSLRALQETQYF
>TRBD2|many|TRBV2|TRBJ2-3
TGTGCCAGCAGTGAATGGGGCGGGAGGGCCTCAGATGGAGATACGCAGTATTTT
CASSEWGGRASDGDTQYF
>-|-|TRBV5-1|TRBJ2-1
TGCGCCAGCAGCTTGGCTCTAGCGAAATCCTACAATGAGCAGTTCTTC
CASSLALAKSYNEQFF
>-|many|TRBV15|TRBJ2-5
TGTGCCACCAGCTTCGATGGGGAGACCCAGTACTTC
CATSFDGETQYF
>TRBD1|many|TRBV3-1|TRBJ1-2
TGTGCCAGCAGCCAACCGGACAGGGGTGGTGGCTACACCTTC
CASSQPDRGGGYTF
>-|many|TRBV30|TRBJ2-2
TGTGCCTGGAGTGCGGGGACCCGAAACACCGGGGAGCTGTTTTTT
CAWSAGTRNTGELFF
>-|many|TRBV20-1|TRBJ1-2
TGCAGTGCCACTAGGGGGTCGGAGGGCTACACCTTC
CSATRGSEGYTF
>TRBD2|-|TRBV11-1|TRBJ2-1
TGTGCCAGCAGACTAGCGGGAGCCTTCTCCTACAATGAGCAGTTCTTC
CASRLAGAFSYNEQFF
>TRBD2|many|TRBV12-3/TRBV12-4|TRBJ2-1
TGTGCCAGCAGTTTAGCGCTTCGAGGGAGCGGGGGATGGTCCTACAATGAGCAGTTCTTC
CASSLALRGSGGWSYNEQFF
>-|-|TRBV13|TRBJ2-3
TGTGCCAGCAGTCCCCGGGACGGGTTATTAGGGGATACGCAGTATTTT
CASSPRDGLLGDTQYF
>-|many|TRBV7-9|TRBJ1-4
TGTGCCAGCAGCTTAGACAGGACTAATGAAAAACTGTTTTTT
CASSLDRTNEKLFF
>-|many|TRBV18|TRBJ2-7
TGTGCCAGCTCACCCGAGGGTGCGGAGCAGTACTTC
CASSPEGAEQYF
>TRBD2|many|TRBV24-1|TRBJ2-3
TGTGCCACCACGGGGGGTCGCGCAGATACGCAGTATTTT
CATTGGRADTQYF